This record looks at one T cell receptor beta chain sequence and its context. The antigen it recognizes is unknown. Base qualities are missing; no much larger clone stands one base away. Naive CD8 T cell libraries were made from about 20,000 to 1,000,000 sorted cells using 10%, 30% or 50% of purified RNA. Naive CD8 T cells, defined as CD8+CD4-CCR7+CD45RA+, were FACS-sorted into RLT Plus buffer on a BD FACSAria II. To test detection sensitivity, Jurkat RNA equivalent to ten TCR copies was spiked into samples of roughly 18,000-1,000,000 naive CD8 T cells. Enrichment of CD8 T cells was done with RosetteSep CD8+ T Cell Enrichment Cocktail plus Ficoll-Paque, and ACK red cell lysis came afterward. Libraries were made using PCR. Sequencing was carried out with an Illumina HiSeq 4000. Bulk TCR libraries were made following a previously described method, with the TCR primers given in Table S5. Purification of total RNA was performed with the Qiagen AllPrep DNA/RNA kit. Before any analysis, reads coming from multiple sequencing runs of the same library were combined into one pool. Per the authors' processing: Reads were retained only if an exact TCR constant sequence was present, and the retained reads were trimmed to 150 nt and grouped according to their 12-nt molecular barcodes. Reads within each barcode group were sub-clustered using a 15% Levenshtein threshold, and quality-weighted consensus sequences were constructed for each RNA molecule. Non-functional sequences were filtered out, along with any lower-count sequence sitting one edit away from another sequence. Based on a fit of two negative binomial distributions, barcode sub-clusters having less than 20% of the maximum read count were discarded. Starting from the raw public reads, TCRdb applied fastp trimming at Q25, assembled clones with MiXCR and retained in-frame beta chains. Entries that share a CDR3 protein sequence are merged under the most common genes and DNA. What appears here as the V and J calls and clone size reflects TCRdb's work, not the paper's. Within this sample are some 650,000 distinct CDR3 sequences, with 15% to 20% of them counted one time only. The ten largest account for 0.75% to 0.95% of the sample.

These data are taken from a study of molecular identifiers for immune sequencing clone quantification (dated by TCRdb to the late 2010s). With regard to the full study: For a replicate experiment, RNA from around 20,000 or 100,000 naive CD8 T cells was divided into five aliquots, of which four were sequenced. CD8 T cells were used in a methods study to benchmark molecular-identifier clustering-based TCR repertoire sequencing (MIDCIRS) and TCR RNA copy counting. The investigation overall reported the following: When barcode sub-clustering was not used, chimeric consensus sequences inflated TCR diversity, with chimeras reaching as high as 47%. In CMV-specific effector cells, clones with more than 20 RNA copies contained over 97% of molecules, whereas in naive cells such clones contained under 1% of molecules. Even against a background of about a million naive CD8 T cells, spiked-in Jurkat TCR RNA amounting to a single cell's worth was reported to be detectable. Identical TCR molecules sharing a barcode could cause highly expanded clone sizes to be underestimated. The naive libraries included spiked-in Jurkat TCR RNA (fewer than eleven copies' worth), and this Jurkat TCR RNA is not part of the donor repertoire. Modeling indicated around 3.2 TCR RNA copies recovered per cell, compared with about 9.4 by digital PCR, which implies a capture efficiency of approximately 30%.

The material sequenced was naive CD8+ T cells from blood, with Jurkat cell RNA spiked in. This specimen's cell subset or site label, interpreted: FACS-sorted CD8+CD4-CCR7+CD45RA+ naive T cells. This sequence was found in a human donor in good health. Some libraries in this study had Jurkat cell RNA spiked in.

The CDR3 region: CASSQVRFMEQFF. The DNA sequence is as follows: TGCGCCAGCAGCCAAGTTCGATTTATGGAGCAGTTCTTC. In this chain, TRBV4-3 is recombined with TRBJ2-1, with the D gene not confidently named. CDR1 and CDR2 were assigned from the germline V gene as LGHNA and YSLEER. The junction carries 11 bases between V and J, which are trimmed by 1 base and 10 bases respectively. From the cysteine through the phenylalanine, the CDR3 covers 13 amino acids. Only the CDR3 region is kept as DNA, spanning 39 bases read in frame from base 1.